Here is one TCR beta chain with its context. Clones were read by immunoSEQ multiplex PCR, and TCRdb kept only the in-frame ones, dropping some. The sample carries 55,000 to 75,000 clones, around nine tenths recorded once. This CDR3 spans 11 amino acids. The germline V gene encodes CDR1 SQVTM and CDR2 ANQGSEA. V was trimmed by 2 bases and J by 7 bases, leaving 8 bases between them. This entry is derived from a study of blood T cell repertoires in COVID-19. The V call is TRBV29-1, the J call TRBJ1-2; D is uncertain. The clonotype comes from a human donor in a cohort sampled during active COVID-19. The material sequenced was peripheral blood. The CDR3 sequence: CSVETGSGYTF. The CDR3 coding sequence is TGCAGCGTTGAAACCGGGTCTGGCTACACCTTC. Filled out from reference TRBV29-1 and TRBJ1-2, the complete variable domain reads SAVISQKPSRDICQRGTSLTIQCQVDSQVTMMFWYRQQPGQSLTLIATANQGSEATYESGFVIDKFPISRPNLTFSTLTVSNMSPEDSSIYLCSVETGSGYTFGSGTRLTVV.